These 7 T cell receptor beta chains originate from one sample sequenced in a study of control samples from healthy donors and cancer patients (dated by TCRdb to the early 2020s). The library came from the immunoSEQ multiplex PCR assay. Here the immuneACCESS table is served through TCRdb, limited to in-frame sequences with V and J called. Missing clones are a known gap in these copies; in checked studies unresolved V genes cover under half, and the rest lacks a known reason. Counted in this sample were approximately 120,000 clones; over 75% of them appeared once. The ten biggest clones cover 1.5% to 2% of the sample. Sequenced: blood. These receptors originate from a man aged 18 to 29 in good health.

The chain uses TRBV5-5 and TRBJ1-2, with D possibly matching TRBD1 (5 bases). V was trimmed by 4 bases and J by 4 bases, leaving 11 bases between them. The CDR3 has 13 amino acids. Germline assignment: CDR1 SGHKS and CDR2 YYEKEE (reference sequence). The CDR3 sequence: CASSADSTYGYTF. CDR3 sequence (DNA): TGTGCCAGCAGCGCCGACAGCACCTATGGCTACACCTTC.

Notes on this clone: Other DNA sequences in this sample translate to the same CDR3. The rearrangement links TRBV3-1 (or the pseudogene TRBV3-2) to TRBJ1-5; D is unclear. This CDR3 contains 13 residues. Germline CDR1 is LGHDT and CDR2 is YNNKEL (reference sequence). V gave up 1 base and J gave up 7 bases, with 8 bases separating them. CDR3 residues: CASSQGDRQPQHF. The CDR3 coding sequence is TGTGCCAGCAGCCAAGGGGATAGACAGCCCCAGCATTTT.

CDR3 residues: CASSLVAGKGNEAFF. CDR3 DNA sequence: TGCGCCAGCAGCTTGGTGGCAGGGAAGGGGAATGAAGCTTTCTTT. The chain has TRBV5-1 and TRBJ1-1; D possibly corresponds to TRBD1 (5 bases). The CDR3 covers 15 residues. In germline, CDR1 is SGHRS, CDR2 YFSETQ. V lost 0 bases and J lost 7, with 16 bases in between.

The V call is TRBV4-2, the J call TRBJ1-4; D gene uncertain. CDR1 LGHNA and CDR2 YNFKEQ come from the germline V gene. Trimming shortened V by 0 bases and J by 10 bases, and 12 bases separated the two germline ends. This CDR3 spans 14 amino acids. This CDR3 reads CASSQDQGSGKLFF. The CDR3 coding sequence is TGTGCCAGCAGCCAAGATCAAGGGAGTGGAAAACTGTTTTTT.

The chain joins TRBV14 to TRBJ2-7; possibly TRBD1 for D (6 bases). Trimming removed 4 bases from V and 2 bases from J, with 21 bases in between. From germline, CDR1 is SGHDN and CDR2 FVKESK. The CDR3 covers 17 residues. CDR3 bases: TGTGCCAGCAGCCCCCTCCGGGCAGGGGTCCTACCCTACGAGCAGTACTTC. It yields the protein CASSPLRAGVLPYEQYF. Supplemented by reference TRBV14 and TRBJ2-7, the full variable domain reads EAGVTQFPSHSVIEKGQTVTLRCDPISGHDNLYWYRRVMGKEIKFLLHFVKESKQDESGMPNNRFLAERTGGTYSTLKVQPAELEDSGVYFCASSPLRAGVLPYEQYFGPGTRLTVT.

The CDR3 region has the DNA TGTGCCAGCAGTTTGGGGGAGGCCGCCGGGGAGCTGTTTTTT. Translation gives CASSLGEAAGELFF. The rearrangement links TRBV6-5 to TRBJ2-2, with a weak D call TRBD2 (6 bases). This CDR3 is 14 amino acids long. The V end was cut by 4 bases, the J end by 6 bases, with 12 bases between. Germline V CDR1 and CDR2: MNHEY, SVGAGI.

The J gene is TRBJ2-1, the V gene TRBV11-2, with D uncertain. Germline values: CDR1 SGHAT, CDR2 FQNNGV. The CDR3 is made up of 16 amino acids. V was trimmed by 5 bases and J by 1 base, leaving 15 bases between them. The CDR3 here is CASSPLAKRSYNEQFF. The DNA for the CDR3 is TGTGCCAGCAGCCCCTTAGCAAAACGTTCCTACAATGAGCAGTTCTTC.